Below, 11 T cell receptor beta chains from the same sample are listed, as sequenced in a study of T cells in Graves' hyperthyroidism and ophthalmopathy. What was amplified from RNA transcripts were TCR beta CDR3 regions. A first-round RT-PCR of the TCR CDR3 used the HTBI primer set. TCRdb passed the multiplex PCR reads through MiXCR, listing each CDR3 protein once. This table has about 250,000 distinct CDR3 sequences, approximately 20% appearing once. Sample: blood. The receptors were gathered from a man aged 25-45 years with Graves' ophthalmopathy.

There are a few counts of this clonotype. The chain employs TRBV10-3 and TRBJ1-5; 8 positions agree with TRBD1. V trimming: 6 bases; J trimming: 0 bases; junction bases outside the gene matches: 10. CDR3 length: 17 amino acids. In germline, CDR1 is ENHRY, CDR2 SYGVKD. CDR3 bases: TGTGCCATCAGGTCCGGACAGGGAGGTTTTAGCAATCAGCCCCAGCATTTT. As protein: CAIRSGQGGFSNQPQHF.

This clonotype has just a few counts. V and J are TRBV11-1 and TRBJ1-3; no clear D. The CDR3 is 14 residues long. V dropped 5 bases and J dropped 0 bases, with 8 bases sitting between them. The germline CDR1 and CDR2 sequences are SGHAT and FQDESV (reference sequence). The CDR3 reads CASSTDPSGNTIYF. In DNA, the CDR3 is TGTGCCAGCAGCACAGACCCCTCTGGAAACACCATATATTTT.

This clonotype appeared many times. The chain carries TRBV29-1 and TRBJ2-4, with 7 bases that match TRBD2. Germline CDR1 is SQVTM and CDR2 is ANQGSEA. V shed 5 bases and J 6 bases; nucleotides not matched to a gene: 10. The CDR3 covers 14 residues. The CDR3 DNA is TGCAGCGTTTCAAAGGACACGGGGGGAAACATTCAGTACTTC. As protein: CSVSKDTGGNIQYF.

This clonotype was detected many times. The gene calls are TRBV28 and TRBJ2-2; weak D call: TRBD2 (6 bases). This CDR3 spans 14 amino acids. V was cut by 5 bases and J by 4 bases, with 11 bases left in between. Germline V gives CDR1 MDHEN, CDR2 SYDVKM. This CDR3 reads CASSMGGRTGELFF. In nucleotides, the CDR3 is TGTGCCAGCAGTATGGGAGGACGCACCGGGGAGCTGTTTTTT.

V usage is TRBV3-1 and J usage is TRBJ1-1; 10 bases agree with TRBD1. Germline CDR1 LGHDT, CDR2 YNNKEL (reference sequence). There are 16 residues in the CDR3. With V trimmed by 0 bases and J by 8 bases, 9 bases remained unmatched. The CDR3 sequence is CASSQDLGTGATEAFF. The CDR3 nucleotides read TGTGCCAGCAGCCAAGATTTAGGGACAGGGGCCACAGAAGCTTTCTTT.

This clonotype appeared a few times. The V and J genes are TRBV2 and TRBJ2-5, with TRBD2 as a possible D gene (6 bases). The V end lost 7 bases, the J end lost 4 bases, and 13 bases lay between the germline ends. Germline lookup yields CDR1 SNHLY and CDR2 FYNNEI. The CDR3 is 13 amino acids. As DNA, the CDR3 is TGTGCCAGCAAGGGACTCGGCCCAGAGACCCAGTACTTC. This gives the protein CASKGLGPETQYF.

As regards this clonotype: One end of the junction does not line up with germline, which may come from a read error. The chain recombines TRBV9 with TRBJ2-1; 8 bases match TRBD2. The CDR3 covers 16 residues. From germline, CDR1 is SGDLS and CDR2 YYNGEE. CDR3 sequence reads: CAGSPRWLAGYDEQFF. In DNA form, the CDR3 reads TGTGCCGGCAGCCCCCGTTGGTTAGCGGGGTACGATGAGCAGTTCTTC. The variable domain in full, with the rest retrieved from reference TRBV9 and TRBJ2-1, is DSGVTQTPKHLITATGQRVTLRCSPRSGDLSVYWYQQSLDQGLQFLIQYYNGEERAKGNILERFSAQQFPDLHSELNLSSLELGDSALYFCAGSPRWLAGYDEQFFGPGTRLTVL.

This chain joins TRBV7-8 and TRBJ2-5; TRBD2 matches at 9 bases. From germline, CDR1 is SGHVS and CDR2 FQNEAQ. The V gene end was trimmed by 5 bases and the J gene end by 5 bases; junction bases not matched to a gene: 12. The CDR3 has 16 amino acids. The CDR3 DNA reads TGTGCCAGCAGCCCCACGGGAGCGGGAGGTTGGGAGACCCAGTACTTC. Amino acids: CASSPTGAGGWETQYF. Variable domain in full (rest from reference TRBV7-8 and TRBJ2-5): GAGVSQSPRYKVAKRGQDVALRCDPISGHVSLFWYQQALGQGPEFLTYFQNEAQLDKSGLPSDRFFAERPEGSVSTLKIQRTQQEDSAVYLCASSPTGAGGWETQYFGPGTRLLVL.

This clonotype was detected a few times. This rearrangement joins TRBV20-1 to TRBJ2-1, with 8 bases matching TRBD1. The J segment lost 2 bases and the V segment lost 2 bases, leaving 5 bases of the junction unmatched. Germline loops: CDR1 DFQATT, CDR2 SNEGSKA (reference sequence). The CDR3 has 15 amino acids. The CDR3 loop reads CSARKGTGPYNEQFF. For the CDR3, the DNA is TGCAGTGCTAGAAAAGGGACAGGTCCCTACAATGAGCAGTTCTTC.

The rearrangement joins TRBV18 to TRBJ1-1; no reliable D call. Germline V gene lookup returns CDR1 KGHSH and CDR2 LQKENI. V gave up 3 bases and J gave up 3 bases, with 14 bases separating them. The CDR3 spans 15 residues. CDR3 sequence reads: CASSPLGLADTEAFF. CDR3 bases: TGTGCCAGCTCACCCCTGGGCCTCGCGGACACTGAAGCTTTCTTT.

The rearrangement joins TRBV7-9 to TRBJ2-1; D unresolved. Germline values: CDR1 SEHNR, CDR2 FQNEAQ (reference sequence). This CDR3 is 15 amino acids long. V gave up 1 base and J gave up 4 bases, with 11 bases separating them. Written as DNA, the CDR3 is TGTGCCAGCAGCTTAGTGCAGCAACCTTACAATGAGCAGTTCTTC. Encoded protein: CASSLVQQPYNEQFF.